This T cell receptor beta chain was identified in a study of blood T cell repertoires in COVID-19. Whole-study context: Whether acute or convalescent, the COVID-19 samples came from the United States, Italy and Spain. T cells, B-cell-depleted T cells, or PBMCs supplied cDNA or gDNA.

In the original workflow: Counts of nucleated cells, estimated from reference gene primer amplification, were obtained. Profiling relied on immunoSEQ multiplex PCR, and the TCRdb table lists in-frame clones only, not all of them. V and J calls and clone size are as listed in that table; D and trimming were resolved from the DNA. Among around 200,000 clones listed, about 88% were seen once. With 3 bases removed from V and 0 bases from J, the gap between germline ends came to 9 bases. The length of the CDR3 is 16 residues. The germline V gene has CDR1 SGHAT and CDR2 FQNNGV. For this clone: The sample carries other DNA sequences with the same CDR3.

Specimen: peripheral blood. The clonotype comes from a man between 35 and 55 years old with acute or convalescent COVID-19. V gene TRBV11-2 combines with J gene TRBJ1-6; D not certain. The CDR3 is CASSFRESSYNSPLHF. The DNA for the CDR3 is TGTGCCAGCAGCTTTAGGGAGAGCTCCTATAATTCACCCCTCCACTTT.